The 26 T cell receptor beta chains listed next were all sequenced from one sample in a study of early T cells in non-severe SARS-CoV-2 infection. From the 5' RACE reads, TCRdb called clonotypes with MiXCR, one entry per CDR3 protein. The sample holds some 60,000 distinct CDR3 sequences; roughly 9.7% are singletons and the top ten take 8.6%. Sequences were obtained from whole blood. These receptor sequences come from an adult who was a healthcare worker with PCR-confirmed SARS-CoV-2 infection or an uninfected control (not recorded which).

The chain uses TRBV30 and TRBJ1-5, with D possibly being TRBD1 (6 bases). Germline V gene data show CDR1 as GTSNPN and CDR2 as SVGIG (reference sequence). The ends were cut back, 3 bases at V and 0 bases at J, with 9 bases in the middle. This CDR3 region has 14 residues. DNA of the CDR3: TGTGCCTGGAGCGGGACAAATAGCAATCAGCCCCAGCATTTT. Protein product: CAWSGTNSNQPQHF.

The chain carries TRBV3-1 and TRBJ1-1; no definite D call. Germline-derived CDR1 and CDR2 are LGHDT and YNNKEL (reference sequence). The CDR3 extends over 13 amino acids. Trimming removed 4 bases at V and 7 bases at J, with 13 bases between. The CDR3 is CASSRAGYDEAFF. CDR3 DNA: TGTGCCAGCAGCCGGGCAGGCTACGATGAAGCTTTCTTT.

This clonotype was observed at least ten times. The rearrangement uses TRBV19 and TRBJ1-2; D not certain. The CDR3 spans 14 residues. Germline V gene data show CDR1 as LNHDA and CDR2 as SQIVND (reference sequence). Trimming took off 4 bases at V and 5 bases at J, with 14 bases between the two ends. The CDR3 loop reads CASSNPRTGYGYTF. Here the CDR3 DNA reads TGTGCCAGTAGTAACCCGAGGACGGGATATGGCTACACCTTC.

This clonotype was recorded at least ten times. CDR3 nucleotides: TGTGCCAGCAGTAAGGGAGCGGAGTACAACGAGCAGTACTTC. Translating gives CASSKGAEYNEQYF. The chain recombines TRBV6-2 or TRBV6-3 with TRBJ2-7; the D gene is possibly TRBD2 (5 bases). CDR1 MNHEY and CDR2 SVGEGT come from the germline V gene. V was trimmed by 5 bases and J by 5 bases, leaving 16 bases between them. The length of the CDR3 is 14 residues.

This chain connects TRBV19 to TRBJ2-2; D may be TRBD2 (5 bases). V was pared by 4 bases and J by 2 bases, with 14 bases between. Germline CDR1 LNHDA, CDR2 SQIVND (reference sequence). This CDR3 is built from 16 residues. The CDR3 loop reads CASSSGFGGNTGELFF. The CDR3, as DNA: TGTGCCAGTAGTAGCGGGTTCGGCGGTAACACCGGGGAGCTGTTTTTT.

The chain has TRBV20-1 and TRBJ2-1; TRBD2 matches 7 bases. The length of the CDR3 is 14 residues. CDR1 and CDR2 (germline): DFQATT, SNEGSKA (reference sequence). V lost 7 bases, J lost 0 bases, and 6 bases stayed unmatched. This CDR3 is CSGRGGSSYNEQFF. CDR3 sequence (DNA): TGCAGTGGGAGGGGCGGGAGCTCCTACAATGAGCAGTTCTTC.

The chain employs TRBV12-3 or TRBV12-4 and TRBJ1-1; D not resolved. Deletions cut 4 bases from V and 0 bases from J, with 12 bases between. The CDR3 spans 15 residues. The CDR3 protein is CASSWYDRMNTEAFF. The CDR3 bases are TGTGCCAGCAGTTGGTACGACCGAATGAACACTGAAGCTTTCTTT.

This clonotype was counted between two and nine times. The chain has TRBV9 and TRBJ2-2, with 7 bases identical to TRBD2. The CDR3 is 16 amino acids. The J segment lost 4 bases and the V segment lost 0 bases, leaving 6 bases of the junction unmatched. CDR1 and CDR2 (germline): SGDLS, YYNGEE. The CDR3 sequence is CASSVAGGGSTGELFF. The CDR3 DNA reads as TGTGCCAGCAGCGTAGCGGGAGGCGGGAGCACCGGGGAGCTGTTTTTT.

This clonotype was observed a handful of times. This chain connects TRBV4-3 to TRBJ1-6; a possible D gene is TRBD1 (6 bases). This CDR3 has 15 amino acids. The V gene lost 1 base and the J gene lost 10 bases, with 14 bases spanning the gap. Germline values: CDR1 LGHNA, CDR2 YSLEER. The CDR3 region is CASSQVGGAKSPLHF. CDR3 coding DNA: TGCGCCAGCAGCCAAGTAGGGGGGGCGAAGTCACCCCTCCACTTT.

This clonotype occurred a few times. The rearrangement links TRBV6-5 to TRBJ1-2; possible D gene TRBD1, 5 bases. The germline V and J ends were trimmed by 0 bases and 3 bases, with 8 bases remaining between them. Per germline, CDR1 MNHEY and CDR2 SVGAGI. CDR3 length: 14 residues. The chain's CDR3 is CASSYSLTDYGYTF. The CDR3 DNA is TGTGCCAGCAGTTACTCCCTGACAGACTATGGCTACACCTTC.

This clonotype was seen ten or more times. V usage is TRBV30 and J usage is TRBJ1-1, with TRBD1 matching 9 bases. The CDR3 has 18 residues. Trimming removed 3 bases from V and 2 bases from J; junction bases left unmatched: 16. In germline, CDR1 is GTSNPN, CDR2 SVGIG (reference sequence). The CDR3 region has the DNA TGTGCCTGGAGGCTTTTCCAAGGACAGGGGACCGGAAACACTGAAGCTTTCTTT. Residues: CAWRLFQGQGTGNTEAFF. The variable domain in full, with the rest retrieved from reference TRBV30 and TRBJ1-1, is SQTIHQWPATLVQPVGSPLSLECTVEGTSNPNLYWYRQAAGRGLQLLFYSVGIGQISSEVPQNLSASRPQDRQFILSSKKLLLSDSGFYLCAWRLFQGQGTGNTEAFFGQGTRLTVV.

The V and J genes are TRBV11-2 and TRBJ2-1; 12 bases map to TRBD2. The J segment lost 12 bases and the V segment lost 4 bases, leaving 10 bases of the junction unmatched. The CDR3 is 15 residues long. Looked up from germline, CDR1 is SGHAT and CDR2 is FQNNGV. CDR3 loop: CASSSLRTSGAGQFF. The CDR3 DNA reads TGTGCCAGCAGCTCACTTAGGACTAGCGGGGCCGGGCAGTTCTTC. Full variable domain (outside the CDR3, taken from reference TRBV11-2 and TRBJ2-1): EAGVAQSPRYKIIEKRQSVAFWCNPISGHATLYWYQQILGQGPKLLIQFQNNGVVDDSQLPKDRFSAERLKGVDSTLKIQPAKLEDSAVYLCASSSLRTSGAGQFFGPGTRLTVL.

This clonotype was counted at least ten times. The rearrangement joins TRBV20-1 to TRBJ2-1; 7 bases line up with TRBD1. Unmatched junction bases numbered 2, after V lost 3 bases and J lost 6 bases. This CDR3 has 12 amino acids. Germline V gene lookup returns CDR1 DFQATT and CDR2 SNEGSKA (reference sequence). The DNA of the CDR3 is TGCAGTGCTAGTAGGACAGGCAATGAGCAGTTCTTC. Translated, it gives CSASRTGNEQFF.

This chain uses TRBV4-3 with TRBJ1-1; no clear D. There are 13 residues in the CDR3. The V gene's germline CDR1 is LGHNA and CDR2 YSLEER. Trimming took off 3 bases at V and 4 bases at J, with 9 bases between the two ends. DNA for the CDR3: TGCGCCAGCAGCCATGGGGTCGGCACTGAAGCTTTCTTT. It codes for CASSHGVGTEAFF.

This clonotype was observed at least ten times. V usage is TRBV5-1 and J usage is TRBJ2-3; no clear D. V was clipped by 0 bases and J by 0 bases, with 11 bases between them. Germline loops: CDR1 SGHRS, CDR2 YFSETQ. The CDR3 runs to 16 residues. The CDR3 DNA is TGCGCCAGCAGCTTGGGTCAGGCACACAGCACAGATACGCAGTATTTT. Amino acids: CASSLGQAHSTDTQYF.

The chain carries TRBV11-2 and TRBJ2-1; maybe TRBD2 (5 bases). Per germline, CDR1 SGHAT and CDR2 FQNNGV. V shed 7 bases and J shed 0 bases, with 13 bases lying between them. CDR3 size: 15 residues. The CDR3 DNA reads TGTGCCAGCACCCTTAGCGCCAGCTCCTACAATGAGCAGTTCTTC. It codes for CASTLSASSYNEQFF.

This clonotype was seen many times. This sequence joins TRBV4-2 and TRBJ2-2, with 7 bases lining up with TRBD2. The CDR3 is 17 amino acids. The germline CDR1 and CDR2 sequences are LGHNA and YNFKEQ. V lost 0 bases, J lost 6 bases, and 10 bases stayed unmatched. CDR3 in DNA: TGTGCCAGCAGCCAAGATATTAGCGCGGGAGTGGCCGGGGAGCTGTTTTTT. Protein product: CASSQDISAGVAGELFF.

This clonotype was seen repeatedly, ten times or more. The chain recombines TRBV27 with TRBJ2-7; D may be TRBD1 (5 bases). The germline gives CDR1 MNHEY, CDR2 SMNVEV (reference sequence). The CDR3 contains 13 residues. The V gene lost 8 bases and the J gene lost 3 bases, with 14 bases spanning the gap. The CDR3, as DNA: TGTGCCAGCTCATGGGGCACCCTCTACGAGCAGTACTTC. This translates into CASSWGTLYEQYF.

This clonotype has a count of ten or more. The CDR3 here is CASSTLDPTRGRAGYEQYF. The CDR3 DNA sequence: TGTGCCAGCAGCACGCTTGACCCCACCCGCGGGAGGGCCGGATACGAGCAGTACTTC. J is TRBJ2-7 and V is TRBV3-1; the match to TRBD2 covers 9 bases. This CDR3 has 19 amino acids. V dropped 5 bases and J dropped 4; count of bases not matched to a gene: 21. Germline V lookup: CDR1 LGHDT, CDR2 YNNKEL (reference sequence).

The V and J genes are TRBV6-2 or TRBV6-3 and TRBJ1-2; D is uncertain. V lost 4 bases and J lost 2, with 14 bases in between. CDR3 length equals 15 residues. Germline assignment: CDR1 MNHEY and CDR2 SVGEGT. The CDR3 protein is CASSSPYWTNYGYTF. CDR3 sequence (DNA): TGTGCCAGCAGTTCGCCCTATTGGACCAACTATGGCTACACCTTC.

This chain uses TRBV20-1 with TRBJ2-3; no definite D call. Germline V gene sequence: CDR1 DFQATT, CDR2 SNEGSKA (reference sequence). V lost 0 bases to trimming and J lost 2 bases, with 9 bases between them. CDR3 length: 14 amino acids. CDR3 sequence (DNA): TGCAGTGCTAGAGACCCCCGAAACACAGATACGCAGTATTTT. Protein product: CSARDPRNTDTQYF.

This clonotype has only a few counts. V is TRBV12-3 or TRBV12-4 and J is TRBJ2-7; 7 bases are shared with TRBD1. The CDR3 covers 13 residues. Trimming at V came to 6 bases and at J to 2 bases, leaving 4 bases not matched to a gene. In DNA form, the CDR3 reads TGTGCCAGCAGCCGGGACAGAACCTACGAGCAGTACTTC. This codes for CASSRDRTYEQYF.

The chain joins TRBV29-1 to TRBJ1-1; the D gene is possibly TRBD1 (5 bases). The CDR3 consists of 16 residues. Germline V gene lookup returns CDR1 SQVTM and CDR2 ANQGSEA. V gave up 4 bases and J gave up 2 bases, with 20 bases separating them. In nucleotides, the CDR3 is TGCAGCGTTGCTCTCGAGGGGATGATAGAAAACACTGAAGCTTTCTTT. Its protein product is CSVALEGMIENTEAFF.

This chain links TRBV7-9 with TRBJ2-1; TRBD2 agrees at 9 bases. V lost 5 bases, J lost 9 bases, and 17 bases stayed unmatched. Germline CDR1 reads SEHNR; CDR2 reads FQNEAQ (reference sequence). This CDR3 comprises 17 residues. The CDR3 sequence is CASSPKAGGPNLGEQFF. The CDR3 nucleotides read TGTGCCAGCAGCCCGAAGGCGGGAGGGCCGAATCTTGGTGAGCAGTTCTTC.

The rearrangement links TRBV11-2 to TRBJ2-2; D gene unclear. Per the germline V gene, CDR1 is SGHAT and CDR2 is FQNNGV. V lost 1 base and J 0 bases, leaving 6 bases between the germline ends. The CDR3 runs 15 residues. The CDR3 DNA follows: TGTGCCAGCAGCTTAGTCCGGACGAACACCGGGGAGCTGTTTTTT. Its protein product is CASSLVRTNTGELFF. The full variable domain, in which reference TRBV11-2 and TRBJ2-2 provide the parts outside the CDR3, is EAGVAQSPRYKIIEKRQSVAFWCNPISGHATLYWYQQILGQGPKLLIQFQNNGVVDDSQLPKDRFSAERLKGVDSTLKIQPAKLEDSAVYLCASSLVRTNTGELFFGEGSRLTVL.

The V gene is TRBV11-2, the J gene TRBJ1-1; D perhaps matches TRBD1 (5 bases). With 0 bases removed from V and 11 bases from J, the gap between germline ends came to 19 bases. The V gene's germline CDR1 is SGHAT and CDR2 FQNNGV. The CDR3 sequence is 15 residues long. CDR3 region: CASSLEPVAGVGAFF. The CDR3 DNA reads as TGTGCCAGCAGCTTAGAACCCGTCGCGGGGGTAGGGGCTTTCTTT.